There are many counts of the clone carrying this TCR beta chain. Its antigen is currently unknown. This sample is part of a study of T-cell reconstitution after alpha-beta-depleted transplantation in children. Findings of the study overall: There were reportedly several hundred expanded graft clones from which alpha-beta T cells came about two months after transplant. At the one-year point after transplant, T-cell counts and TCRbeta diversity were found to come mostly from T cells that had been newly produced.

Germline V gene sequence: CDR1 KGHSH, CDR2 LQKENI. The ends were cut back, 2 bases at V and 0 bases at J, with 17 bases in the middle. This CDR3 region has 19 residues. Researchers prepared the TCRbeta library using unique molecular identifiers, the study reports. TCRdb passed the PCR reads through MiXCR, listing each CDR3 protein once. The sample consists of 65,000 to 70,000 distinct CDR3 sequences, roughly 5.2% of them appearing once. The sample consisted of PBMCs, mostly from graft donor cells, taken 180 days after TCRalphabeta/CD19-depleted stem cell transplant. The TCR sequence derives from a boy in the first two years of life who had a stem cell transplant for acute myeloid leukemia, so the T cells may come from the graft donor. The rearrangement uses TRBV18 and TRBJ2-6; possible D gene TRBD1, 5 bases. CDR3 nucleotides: TGTGCCAGCTCACCAGTCAAGGGGCCTGGGGACTCTGGGGCCAACGTCCTGACTTTC. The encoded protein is CASSPVKGPGDSGANVLTF.